Following are 28 T cell receptor beta chains from one sample sequenced in a study of blood T cell repertoires in COVID-19. Only in-frame clones appear in the TCRdb table, and some are missing; sequencing was by immunoSEQ multiplex PCR. The repertoire consists of about 270,000 clones, with approximately 81% occurring once and the leading ten covering around 2.9%. The specimen sequenced was peripheral blood. The origin of the receptors is a woman aged 18-30 years with acute or convalescent COVID-19.

The chain links TRBV6-5 to TRBJ2-7; 8 bases are shared with TRBD1. The CDR3 loop spans 15 amino acids. V shed 0 bases, J shed 5 bases, and the junction held 6 bases outside the gene matches. Germline CDR1 reads MNHEY; CDR2 reads SVGAGI. CDR3 nucleotides: TGTGCCAGCAGTTACTCCCCAGGGGGCGCGGACGAGCAGTACTTC. Protein product: CASSYSPGGADEQYF.

This chain uses TRBV21-1 with TRBJ1-4; the table's D call, TRBD1, was not checked against the DNA. TRBV21-1 is deemed a pseudogene. The CDR3 spans 14 residues. CDR3 in amino acids: CASSNGQPSGKLFF. The CDR3 nucleotides are TGTGCCAGCAGCAATGGACAGCCATCCGGAAAACTGTTTTTT.

V is TRBV5-1 and J is TRBJ2-7, with D perhaps matching TRBD1 (5 bases). Germline V CDR1 and CDR2: SGHRS, YFSETQ. The CDR3 is 15 residues long. Trimming took off 0 bases at V and 6 bases at J, with 16 bases between the two ends. CDR3 loop: CASSLVWGQKSEQYF. The CDR3 region has the DNA TGCGCCAGCAGCTTGGTGTGGGGCCAGAAATCCGAGCAGTACTTC.

V gene TRBV24-1 combines with J gene TRBJ1-1, with 8 positions matching TRBD1. The CDR3 has 17 residues. The V gene end was trimmed by 7 bases and the J gene end by 3 bases; junction bases not matched to a gene: 15. Germline V gene data show CDR1 as KGHDR and CDR2 as SFDVKD. CDR3 DNA: TGTGCCACCAGGCCCGGACAGGGCGAGAGAGGTGACACTGAAGCTTTCTTT. Its protein product is CATRPGQGERGDTEAFF.

The chain employs TRBV5-8 and TRBJ2-1, with 13 positions matching TRBD2. V was clipped by 2 bases and J by 3 bases; unmatched bases: 11. Germline V gene data show CDR1 as SGHTS and CDR2 as YDEGEE. CDR3 size: 19 residues. The CDR3 nucleotides are TGTGCCAGCAGCTTTCCGGTAAGACTAGCGGGAGGCGTCTACAATGAGCAGTTCTTC. As protein: CASSFPVRLAGGVYNEQFF. The entire variable domain, with the rest obtained from reference TRBV5-8 and TRBJ2-1, is as follows: EAGVTQSPTHLIKTRGQQATLRCSPISGHTSVYWYQQALGLGLQFLLWYDEGEERNRGNFPPRFSGRQFPNYSSELNVNALELEDSALYLCASSFPVRLAGGVYNEQFFGPGTRLTVL.

The chain is built from TRBV27 and TRBJ1-1; tentative D call: TRBD1 (5 bases). Germline CDR1 and CDR2: MNHEY and SMNVEV (reference sequence). Trimming pared 3 bases from V and 4 bases from J, leaving 12 bases between. This CDR3 region has 14 residues. CDR3 DNA sequence: TGTGCCAGCAGTTTGGTTAGCAGGGCCACTGAAGCTTTCTTT. It codes for CASSLVSRATEAFF.

The chain combines TRBV30 with TRBJ1-2; TRBD1 matches at 7 bases. CDR1 GTSNPN and CDR2 SVGIG come from the germline V gene (reference sequence). This CDR3 is built from 13 residues. Trimming at V came to 4 bases and at J to 2 bases, leaving 4 bases not matched to a gene. The CDR3 is CAWMGQSNYGYTF. The DNA for the CDR3 is TGTGCCTGGATGGGACAGTCGAACTATGGCTACACCTTC. The whole variable domain, remainder taken from reference TRBV30 and TRBJ1-2, is SQTIHQWPATLVQPVGSPLSLECTVEGTSNPNLYWYRQAAGRGLQLLFYSVGIGQISSEVPQNLSASRPQDRQFILSSKKLLLSDSGFYLCAWMGQSNYGYTFGSGTRLTVV.

This chain connects TRBV6-6 to TRBJ2-7; 7 bases line up with TRBD1. Germline V gene lookup returns CDR1 MNHNY and CDR2 SVGAGI (reference sequence). Germline trimming cut 6 bases from V and 0 bases from J; bases unmatched to any gene: 8. The CDR3 runs 15 residues. CDR3 DNA sequence: TGTGCCAGCAGCAGACAGGGTTGGGGCTCCTACGAGCAGTACTTC. This sequence encodes CASSRQGWGSYEQYF.

This chain links TRBV30 with TRBJ2-7, with a tentative D call TRBD2 (6 bases). The CDR3 contains 15 residues. V lost 0 bases, J lost 2 bases, and 14 bases lay in between. The V gene's germline CDR1 is GTSNPN and CDR2 SVGIG (reference sequence). CDR3 DNA sequence: TGTGCCTGGAGTGTCCCCCGCGGGGCGACCTACGAGCAGTACTTC. Residues: CAWSVPRGATYEQYF.

On this clone itself: Compared with germline, one end of the junction differs, possibly owing to a read error. The J gene is TRBJ1-2, the V gene TRBV28, with 7 bases identical to TRBD1. CDR1 and CDR2 (germline): MDHEN, SYDVKM. The CDR3 covers 16 residues. The CDR3 DNA reads as TGTGCCAGCAATTTACTCGGGACAGCCTTTAACTATGGCTACACCTTC. Its translation is CASNLLGTAFNYGYTF.

The chain employs TRBV6-2 or TRBV6-3 and TRBJ2-2, with 9 positions matching TRBD2. The germline V gene encodes CDR1 MNHEY and CDR2 SVGEGT. There are 16 residues in the CDR3. V lost 2 bases to trimming and J lost 0 bases; unmatched junction nucleotides: 1. CDR3 nucleotides: TGTGCCAGCAGTTACCGGACTAGCGCGAACACCGGGGAGCTGTTTTTT. This encodes CASSYRTSANTGELFF.

V is TRBV6-5 and J is TRBJ2-2; no definite D call. V gave up 7 bases and J gave up 3 bases, with 6 bases separating them. Germline CDR1 MNHEY, CDR2 SVGAGI. There are 12 residues in the CDR3. The CDR3 spells CASNGDTGELFF. CDR3 coding DNA: TGTGCCAGCAATGGAGACACCGGGGAGCTGTTTTTT.

The genes are TRBV7-6 and TRBJ2-7, with TRBD1 matching over 8 bases. Trimming removed 5 bases from V and 5 bases from J; junction bases left unmatched: 11. Germline V CDR1 and CDR2: SGHVS, FNYEAQ. The CDR3 sequence is 15 residues long. The CDR3 region is CASSPRTGTLDEQYF. CDR3 DNA sequence: TGTGCCAGCAGCCCTCGGACAGGGACGTTGGACGAGCAGTACTTC.

CDR3: CASTASGRGSGTQYF. DNA for the CDR3: TGTGCCAGTACTGCTAGCGGGAGGGGTTCGGGTACGCAGTATTTT. The rearrangement uses TRBV19 and TRBJ2-3; 12 bases fit TRBD2. Per the germline V gene, CDR1 is LNHDA and CDR2 is SQIVND (reference sequence). The length of the CDR3 is 15 residues. J gave up 8 bases and V 7 bases, and 10 bases lay outside the gene matches.

A remark on this clone: Compared with germline, one end of the junction differs, possibly owing to a read error. The chain links TRBV6-2 or TRBV6-3 to TRBJ2-1, with TRBD1 identical over 8 bases. Germline V gives CDR1 MNHEY, CDR2 SVGEGT. This CDR3 contains 19 residues. CDR3: CASTYWGQARRISVNEQFF. CDR3 sequence (DNA): TGTGCCAGCACTTACTGGGGACAGGCCCGGCGAATATCAGTCAATGAGCAGTTCTTC.

A word on this clone: The junction departs from the called germline gene at one end, perhaps through a read error. The chain recombines TRBV2 with TRBJ1-1; D not resolved. Germline-derived CDR1 and CDR2 are SNHLY and FYNNEI. CDR3 length: 14 amino acids. CDR3 amino acids: CVSSFSGTDTEAFF. The CDR3 DNA sequence: TGTGTCAGCAGTTTTTCAGGAACGGACACTGAAGCTTTCTTT.

This clone has a handful of counts. The chain employs TRBV5-5 and TRBJ2-2; D might be TRBD2 (7 bases). There are 18 residues in the CDR3. Germline V gene data show CDR1 as SGHKS and CDR2 as YYEKEE (reference sequence). V was trimmed by 4 bases and J by 6 bases, leaving 25 bases between them. CDR3 coding DNA: TGTGCCAGCAGCCCCTCGTTGGGGGCGGGAGAGAGGTCCGGGGAGCTGTTTTTT. This codes for CASSPSLGAGERSGELFF.

The CDR3 spells CASLPGTRAYEQYF. The CDR3, as DNA: TGTGCCAGCCTCCCCGGGACTAGAGCCTACGAGCAGTACTTC. The rearrangement links TRBV28 to TRBJ2-7, with 8 nucleotides matching TRBD2. CDR3 size: 14 residues. J gave up 2 bases and V 8 bases, and 8 bases lay outside the gene matches. In germline, CDR1 is MDHEN, CDR2 SYDVKM.

This rearrangement joins TRBV7-8 to TRBJ2-7; a possible D gene is TRBD1 (5 bases). The CDR3 totals 14 residues. Germline-derived CDR1 and CDR2 are SGHVS and FQNEAQ. V was shortened by 5 bases and J by 7 bases, with 18 bases between the two germline ends. The CDR3 DNA reads as TGTGCCAGCAGCCCTTGGGGCGTGAGGTCGGAGCAGTACTTC. Protein product: CASSPWGVRSEQYF. The full variable domain, in which reference TRBV7-8 and TRBJ2-7 provide the parts outside the CDR3, is GAGVSQSPRYKVAKRGQDVALRCDPISGHVSLFWYQQALGQGPEFLTYFQNEAQLDKSGLPSDRFFAERPEGSVSTLKIQRTQQEDSAVYLCASSPWGVRSEQYFGPGTRLTVT.

This sequence joins TRBV29-1 and TRBJ1-4; D possibly corresponds to TRBD1 (6 bases). V lost 6 bases and J 8 bases, leaving 19 bases between the germline ends. Germline assignment: CDR1 SQVTM and CDR2 ANQGSEA. This CDR3 has 14 residues. Here the CDR3 reads CSVTVGAGVEKLFF. CDR3 sequence (DNA): TGCAGCGTAACAGTCGGGGCAGGGGTCGAAAAACTGTTTTTT.

The chain employs TRBV6-2 or TRBV6-3 and TRBJ2-1, with 10 bases identical to TRBD2. CDR1 is MNHEY, CDR2 SVGEGT, per germline. V lost 0 bases to trimming and J lost 9 bases; unmatched junction nucleotides: 8. This CDR3 is built from 16 residues. CDR3 DNA: TGTGCCAGCAGTTACTCAGCGGGAGGGCCTAGTCCTGAGCAGTTCTTC. The encoded protein is CASSYSAGGPSPEQFF.

This clone has more than one count but fewer than ten. This chain uses TRBV19 with TRBJ2-7; 10 bases agree with TRBD2. CDR3 length: 14 amino acids. The germline gives CDR1 LNHDA, CDR2 SQIVND (reference sequence). J lost 7 bases, V lost 2 bases, and 5 bases had no gene match. The CDR3 DNA sequence: TGTGCCAGTAGTATAACTAGCGGGAAGGGTGAGCAGTACTTC. This sequence encodes CASSITSGKGEQYF.

The gene calls are TRBV6-5 and TRBJ1-2; weak D call: TRBD1 (5 bases). Germline CDR1 reads MNHEY; CDR2 reads SVGAGI. Between the trimmed V and J ends, which lost 0 bases and 4 bases, there was a span of 15 bases. The CDR3 is 16 amino acids. The CDR3 loop reads CASSYSMGGKGYGYTF. DNA for the CDR3: TGTGCCAGCAGTTACTCGATGGGGGGAAAAGGCTATGGCTACACCTTC.

The rearrangement uses TRBV7-2 and TRBJ2-1, with a possible D match to TRBD2 (5 bases). The germline V gene has CDR1 SGHTA and CDR2 FQGNSA. The CDR3 loop spans 15 amino acids. Trimming took off 1 base at V and 6 bases at J, with 13 bases between the two ends. The CDR3 loop reads CASSLEGRRLNEQFF. The CDR3 DNA reads as TGTGCCAGCAGCTTAGAAGGGAGAAGGCTCAATGAGCAGTTCTTC.

This chain links TRBV3-1 (or the pseudogene TRBV3-2) with TRBJ1-4, with TRBD1 as a possible D gene (6 bases). Per the germline V gene, CDR1 is LGHDT and CDR2 is YNNKEL (reference sequence). The CDR3 loop spans 13 amino acids. The V end lost 5 bases, the J end lost 8 bases, and 12 bases lay between the germline ends. CDR3 DNA sequence: TGTGCCAGCAGCTTCGGAACAGGGGAAAAACTGTTTTTT. Its translation: CASSFGTGEKLFF.

This clone was found once. The chain employs TRBV7-2 and TRBJ2-7; D remains unclear. Trimming shortened V by 10 bases and J by 0 bases, and 13 bases separated the two germline ends. This CDR3 is 13 amino acids long. From germline, CDR1 is SGHTA and CDR2 FQGNSA. The CDR3 spells CATSLDPSYEQYF. In DNA form, the CDR3 reads TGTGCCACCTCGCTAGATCCCTCCTACGAGCAGTACTTC.

The V call is TRBV18, the J call TRBJ1-5; D gene uncertain. The CDR3 loop spans 13 amino acids. Trimming stripped 4 bases from V and 4 bases from J, with 8 bases between. Germline CDR1 and CDR2: KGHSH and LQKENI. Here the CDR3 reads CASSLTGNQPQHF. CDR3 nucleotides: TGTGCCAGCTCACTTACGGGTAATCAGCCCCAGCATTTT.

V is TRBV28 and J is TRBJ2-1; 8 nucleotides line up with TRBD2. Germline assignment: CDR1 MDHEN and CDR2 SYDVKM. Trimming cost V 6 bases and J 6 bases; bases outside gene matches: 7. This CDR3 is built from 14 residues. Here the CDR3 DNA reads TGTGCCAGCAGGACGGCGGGACTAGGCAATGAGCAGTTCTTC. It translates to CASRTAGLGNEQFF. The full variable domain, in which reference TRBV28 and TRBJ2-1 provide the parts outside the CDR3, is DVKVTQSSRYLVKRTGEKVFLECVQDMDHENMFWYRQDPGLGLRLIYFSYDVKMKEKGDIPEGYSVSREKKERFSLILESASTNQTSMYLCASRTAGLGNEQFFGPGTRLTVL.